This is a list of T cell receptor beta chains from one sample in a study of blood T cell repertoires in COVID-19. Repertoires were generated with immunoSEQ multiplex PCR, while TCRdb's copy carries only in-frame clones and drops some. This table has roughly 380,000 clones, approximately 90% appearing once. The sample consisted of peripheral blood. These receptors originate from a woman aged 40 to 49 with COVID-19, enrolled during active disease. Both conserved end residues are part of each CDR3. The order of the fields is J gene, V gene, CDR3 protein.

TRBJ2-1	TRBV3-1/TRBV3-2	CASKLLAADNEQFF
TRBJ1-2	TRBV18	CASSTRDSFNYGYTF
TRBJ1-3	TRBV5-1	CASSRGQGDSGNTIYF
TRBJ2-7	TRBV6-5	CASSYSMRNEQYF
TRBJ1-2	TRBV28	CASIDTGRAGYTF
TRBJ1-2	TRBV5-5	CASSLDAGDYGYTF
TRBJ2-7	TRBV23-1	CASSLPQAPEQYF
TRBJ1-5	TRBV7-2	CASSPGQLYSNQPQHF
TRBJ1-3	TRBV28	CASSSPGHGNTIYF
TRBJ1-1	TRBV28	CASSSLKGESTEAFF
TRBJ1-1	TRBV14	CASSPDRMNTEAFF